This TCR beta chain appears in the sequencing data of a study of shared clonotypes between healthy human individuals. In germline, CDR1 is MNHNY, CDR2 SVGAGI (reference sequence). CDR3 length: 13 amino acids. V shed 4 bases and J shed 7 bases, with 13 bases lying between them. This table comes from immunoSEQ multiplex PCR, and its TCRdb copy is limited to in-frame clones, with some not included. The sample includes about 820,000 clones, about 91% of them seen just once. Terminally differentiated effector memory CD45RA+ cells were excluded by CCR7 positive selection of CD45RO-negative cells. The V gene is TRBV6-6, the J gene TRBJ2-5; D is ambiguous. The origin of this receptor is a man aged 30 to 39 in good health. The source material was naive CD8+ T cells sorted from blood. The CDR3 DNA is TGTGCCAGCAGTTCCGGGCCCGTGGGGACCCAGTACTTC. Its translation is CASSSGPVGTQYF.